The present T cell receptor beta chain was sequenced within a study of regulatory T cells in long-lasting Graves disease. Study conclusions and caveats: Thyroid tissue went unstudied; only peripheral blood was examined. Patients with persistent disease showed a bias toward TRBV28, TRBJ1-2 and TRBJ2-5. Newly diagnosed Graves' patients had higher TCR diversity than persistent ones.

V shed 4 bases and J 0 bases; nucleotides not matched to a gene: 9. The CDR3 is made up of 17 amino acids. The time point was: newly diagnosed GD, antithyroid drugs for less than 3 months. The TCR library was prepared using RNA isolated from PBMCs. As concerns this clonotype: Its antigen remains unidentified.

According to the study, TCR beta libraries were built with iRepertoire HTBI primers and CDR3-region Arm-PCR. TCRdb analysed the multiplex PCR reads with MiXCR anew, one entry per CDR3 protein. The sample consists of about 520,000 distinct CDR3 sequences, 12% of them appearing once. These data are also associated with another study on T cells in Graves' hyperthyroidism and ophthalmopathy. That investigation notes: Expanded thyroid clonotypes (above 0.001) were mostly also found in blood.

The rearrangement joins TRBV12-3 or TRBV12-4 to TRBJ2-7, with 10 positions matching TRBD1. The sequenced sample was peripheral blood mononuclear cells (PBMCs), obtained at new diagnosis, from a patient treated with antithyroid drugs. The receptor's source is a woman in her 30s with Graves disease. CDR3 nucleotides: TGTGCCAGCAGTTCCACTGACAGGGGGCCAAGCTCCTACGAGCAGTACTTC. It translates to CASSSTDRGPSSYEQYF.